This T cell receptor (beta chain) is from a study of blood T cell repertoires in COVID-19. Across the study: Donors in the United States, Italy and Spain gave samples during acute or convalescent COVID-19. PBMCs, B-cell-depleted T cells, or T cells were the source of the cDNA or gDNA that made up the material.

The Seattle patients joined while their infection was active and were tracked longitudinally afterward. The germline gives CDR1 SGHAT, CDR2 FQNNGV. Trimming shortened V by 3 bases and J by 1 base, and 4 bases separated the two germline ends. This CDR3 contains 13 residues. Under the authors' procedure: Quantification of nucleated cells was approximated via reference gene primer amplification. TCRdb's table, derived via immunoSEQ multiplex PCR, lists solely in-frame clones and lacks some. From that table come the V and J calls and clone size; the DNA was used to work out D and trimming. The sample yields a few hundred thousand clones, around 87% seen once.

The sample comprised peripheral blood. The receptor's source is a woman aged 25-40 years with COVID-19, enrolled during active disease. The chain is built from TRBV11-2 and TRBJ2-1; no clear D gene. In DNA form, the CDR3 reads TGTGCCAGCAGCTTGCAGTCCTACAATGAGCAGTTCTTC. This translates into CASSLQSYNEQFF.